The rows below give T cell receptor beta chains drawn from one sample of a study of PD-L1 blockade in urothelial cancer. Sequencing used immunoSEQ multiplex PCR; TCRdb keeps in-frame clones, though not all of them. Of more than 45,000 clones in the sample, over 75% were seen once. Sequences were derived from PBMCs, sampled around atezolizumab (anti-PD-L1) treatment. These receptors were obtained from a man aged 70 or older with urothelial cancer. Each CDR3 is given with its conserved first and last residue.

j_call: TRBJ2-1
v_call: TRBV4-1
cdr3_aa: CASSPDSRNEQFF

j_call: TRBJ2-7
v_call: TRBV10-3
cdr3_aa: CAISVAGTYEQYF

j_call: TRBJ1-1
v_call: TRBV28
cdr3_aa: CASSFRNTEAFF

j_call: TRBJ2-1
v_call: TRBV30
cdr3_aa: CAWSFVGVGEQFF

j_call: TRBJ1-5
v_call: TRBV6-6
cdr3_aa: CASSPGQVGLQPQHF

j_call: TRBJ2-1
v_call: TRBV7-9
cdr3_aa: CASSPRARSYNEQFF

j_call: TRBJ1-2
v_call: TRBV28
cdr3_aa: CASRQTGGAYGYTF

j_call: TRBJ2-7
v_call: TRBV29-1
cdr3_aa: CSVVGQGASDEQYF

j_call: TRBJ2-1
v_call: TRBV7-6
cdr3_aa: CASSLLAGAAYNEQFF

j_call: TRBJ1-4
v_call: TRBV4-1
cdr3_aa: CASSPYFSWEEKLFF

j_call: TRBJ2-2
v_call: TRBV5-1
cdr3_aa: CASSSGLAGITNTGELFF

j_call: TRBJ2-1
v_call: TRBV30
cdr3_aa: CAWSVGLAGGNEQFF

j_call: TRBJ2-7
v_call: TRBV4-1
cdr3_aa: CASSQEGGLAGYYEQYF

j_call: TRBJ1-2
v_call: TRBV2
cdr3_aa: CASSEGGYGYTF

j_call: TRBJ2-7
v_call: TRBV7-9
cdr3_aa: CASSSGTGLAAYEQYF

j_call: TRBJ2-3
v_call: TRBV10-1
cdr3_aa: CASRSTSGRDTDTQYF

j_call: TRBJ1-4
v_call: TRBV6-6
cdr3_aa: CASSYGQLNEKLFF

j_call: TRBJ1-2
v_call: TRBV6-1
cdr3_aa: CASSEAWQAAGYGYTF

j_call: TRBJ1-2
v_call: TRBV28
cdr3_aa: CASSSRGRGFYGYTF

j_call: TRBJ2-3
v_call: TRBV6-7
cdr3_aa: CASSYPRDYHADTQYF

j_call: TRBJ1-3
v_call: TRBV29-1
cdr3_aa: CSVLFPGGNTIYF

j_call: TRBJ1-5
v_call: TRBV19
cdr3_aa: CASSKLTGDNQPQHF

j_call: TRBJ2-5
v_call: TRBV7-2
cdr3_aa: CASSPVAGYQETQYF

j_call: TRBJ1-5
v_call: TRBV7-2
cdr3_aa: CASSLISGGNQPQHF

j_call: TRBJ2-3
v_call: TRBV4-1
cdr3_aa: CASSRLAADTQYF

j_call: TRBJ1-5
v_call: TRBV2
cdr3_aa: CASKSQGASNQPQHF

j_call: TRBJ2-1
v_call: TRBV18
cdr3_aa: CASSPPTSGSYDNEQFF

j_call: TRBJ2-1
v_call: TRBV27
cdr3_aa: CASSARPGTSGNNEQFF

j_call: TRBJ2-5
v_call: TRBV19
cdr3_aa: CASSASGGKYF

j_call: TRBJ2-2
v_call: TRBV6-4
cdr3_aa: CASSDSLIAGENTGELFF

j_call: TRBJ1-1
v_call: TRBV11-3
cdr3_aa: CASSLYVDTEAFF

j_call: TRBJ1-3
v_call: TRBV7-9
cdr3_aa: CASSSRQGHSGNTIYF

j_call: TRBJ2-5
v_call: TRBV2
cdr3_aa: CASSGRPPPPGQGKYF

j_call: TRBJ2-3
v_call: TRBV7-2
cdr3_aa: CASSSRGAGGPTDTQYF

j_call: TRBJ2-2
v_call: TRBV6-5
cdr3_aa: CASSYRSGELFF

j_call: TRBJ2-1
v_call: TRBV9
cdr3_aa: CASSVGQAEYNEQFF

j_call: TRBJ2-7
v_call: TRBV6-6
cdr3_aa: CASSYGLRYEQYF

j_call: TRBJ2-1
v_call: TRBV11-2
cdr3_aa: CASSLDLGGAWDEQFF

j_call: TRBJ1-1
v_call: TRBV6-6
cdr3_aa: CASREGTMNTEAFF

j_call: TRBJ1-4
v_call: TRBV5-1
cdr3_aa: CASSPRQGNEKLFF

j_call: TRBJ2-5
v_call: TRBV4-1
cdr3_aa: CASSQPRRGQETQYF

j_call: TRBJ1-2
v_call: TRBV7-2
cdr3_aa: CASSLPGRGYYGYTF

j_call: TRBJ2-7
v_call: TRBV27
cdr3_aa: CASSLRQSSYEQYF

j_call: TRBJ1-4
v_call: TRBV5-6
cdr3_aa: CASSLSQGAREKLFF

j_call: TRBJ2-1
v_call: TRBV5-4
cdr3_aa: CASSPTPGRGVNEQFF

j_call: TRBJ2-2
v_call: TRBV19
cdr3_aa: CASSATVAGELFF

j_call: TRBJ2-6
v_call: TRBV7-3
cdr3_aa: CASSLHETGPYSGANVLTF

j_call: TRBJ2-7
v_call: TRBV7-9
cdr3_aa: CASSFQRETEQYF

j_call: TRBJ2-1
v_call: TRBV19
cdr3_aa: CASSRQENNEQFF

j_call: TRBJ1-2
v_call: TRBV5-1
cdr3_aa: CASSLGAQNYGYTF

j_call: TRBJ2-1
v_call: TRBV5-1
cdr3_aa: CASSSIAGANEQFF

j_call: TRBJ2-3
v_call: TRBV5-1
cdr3_aa: CASSILPSGFSTDTQYF

j_call: TRBJ1-2
v_call: TRBV18
cdr3_aa: CASSPPSKNYGYTF